This TCR beta chain was sequenced in a study of blood T cell repertoires in COVID-19. Study information: Samples of COVID-19 (acute and convalescent) were obtained from the United States, Italy and Spain. Sources were T cells, B-cell-depleted T cells, or PBMCs; the material itself was cDNA or gDNA.

Germline-derived CDR1 and CDR2 are GTSNPN and SVGIG (reference sequence). V gave up 3 bases and J gave up 4 bases, with 9 bases separating them. The CDR3 is 12 amino acids. Per the original data handling: Scientists estimated how many nucleated cells there were by amplifying reference gene primers. The repertoire was sequenced with immunoSEQ multiplex PCR; TCRdb's copy has only in-frame clones and lacks some. The DNA was the basis for D and trimming; V, J and clone size are from that table. The sample shows some 110,000 clones, roughly 86% of them seen only once. The sequencing input was peripheral blood. The clonotype comes from a man aged 40-50 years with acute or convalescent COVID-19. The gene calls are TRBV30 and TRBJ1-2; D gene unclear. CDR3 bases: TGTGCCTGGAGGAGGGCCAGCTATGGCTACACCTTC. Translation gives CAWRRASYGYTF.